Each of the 9 T cell receptor beta chains below was sequenced from the same sample in a study of blood T cell repertoires in COVID-19. The table came from immunoSEQ multiplex PCR; TCRdb's copy has only in-frame clones and leaves some out. This table has approximately 89,000 clones, roughly 85% appearing once. Specimen: peripheral blood. These receptors were obtained from a man aged 70 or older with acute or convalescent COVID-19.

The chain joins TRBV18 to TRBJ1-6; TRBD1 aligns across 10 bases. The CDR3 contains 15 residues. Germline values: CDR1 KGHSH, CDR2 LQKENI. The ends lost 5 bases at V and 10 bases at J; junction bases unmatched: 8. The DNA of the CDR3 is TGTGCCAGCTCAGCCGGGACAGGGGTAAACTCACCCCTCCACTTT. Its translation: CASSAGTGVNSPLHF.

The genes are TRBV7-9 and TRBJ1-6; tentative D call: TRBD1 (5 bases). Trimming removed 3 bases from V and 6 bases from J, with 15 bases in between. CDR3 size: 16 residues. CDR1 is SEHNR, CDR2 FQNEAQ, per germline (reference sequence). The CDR3 protein is CASSFGASASNSPLHF. CDR3 in DNA: TGTGCCAGCAGCTTTGGGGCCTCGGCGAGTAATTCACCCCTCCACTTT. Drawing the rest from reference TRBV7-9 and TRBJ1-6, the complete variable domain is DTGVSQNPRHKITKRGQNVTFRCDPISEHNRLYWYRQTLGQGPEFLTYFQNEAQLEKSRLLSDRFSAERPKGSFSTLEIQRTEQGDSAMYLCASSFGASASNSPLHFGNGTRLTVT.

The chain recombines TRBV19 with TRBJ1-2; TRBD1 aligns across 7 bases. This CDR3 contains 15 residues. V shed 5 bases, J shed 3 bases, and the junction held 9 bases outside the gene matches. Germline loops: CDR1 LNHDA, CDR2 SQIVND (reference sequence). CDR3 nucleotides: TGTGCCAGTAGTCCACAGGGGTCGCCCTACTATGGCTACACCTTC. It codes for CASSPQGSPYYGYTF. Supplemented by reference TRBV19 and TRBJ1-2, the full variable domain reads DGGITQSPKYLFRKEGQNVTLSCEQNLNHDAMYWYRQDPGQGLRLIYYSQIVNDFQKGDIAEGYSVSREKKESFPLTVTSAQKNPTAFYLCASSPQGSPYYGYTFGSGTRLTVV.

The chain recombines TRBV7-9 with TRBJ2-2; maybe TRBD1 (6 bases). The CDR3 runs to 15 residues. Germline V lookup: CDR1 SEHNR, CDR2 FQNEAQ (reference sequence). V gave up 3 bases and J gave up 6 bases, with 14 bases separating them. This CDR3 is CASSFGQPASGELFF. CDR3 sequence (DNA): TGTGCCAGCAGCTTCGGACAGCCAGCCTCCGGGGAGCTGTTTTTT. Full variable domain (rest looked up from reference TRBV7-9 and TRBJ2-2): DTGVSQNPRHKITKRGQNVTFRCDPISEHNRLYWYRQTLGQGPEFLTYFQNEAQLEKSRLLSDRFSAERPKGSFSTLEIQRTEQGDSAMYLCASSFGQPASGELFFGEGSRLTVL.

The chain uses TRBV14 and TRBJ1-1; 7 positions match TRBD1. The CDR3 spans 17 residues. Germline trimming cut 0 bases from V and 1 base from J; bases unmatched to any gene: 8. Germline-derived CDR1 and CDR2 are SGHDN and FVKESK. The CDR3 DNA is TGTGCCAGCAGCCAAGAAAGAGGGGGCGAAGGGAACACTGAAGCTTTCTTT. As protein: CASSQERGGEGNTEAFF. The variable domain in full, completed from reference TRBV14 and TRBJ1-1, reads EAGVTQFPSHSVIEKGQTVTLRCDPISGHDNLYWYRRVMGKEIKFLLHFVKESKQDESGMPNNRFLAERTGGTYSTLKVQPAELEDSGVYFCASSQERGGEGNTEAFFGQGTRLTVV.

This chain uses TRBV6-5 with TRBJ1-2; TRBD1 aligns across 9 bases. Trimming cost V 6 bases and J 0 bases; bases outside gene matches: 5. Looked up from germline, CDR1 is MNHEY and CDR2 is SVGAGI. The CDR3 has 15 amino acids. The CDR3: CASSLTGGSNYGYTF. In DNA, the CDR3 is TGTGCCAGCAGCCTTACAGGGGGCTCTAACTATGGCTACACCTTC.

V is TRBV10-2 and J is TRBJ2-1, with 8 bases that match TRBD2. Germline V gene sequence: CDR1 WSHSY, CDR2 SAAADI. V dropped 6 bases and J dropped 7; count of bases not matched to a gene: 5. The CDR3 is made up of 13 amino acids. The CDR3 DNA sequence: TGCGCCAGCAGCGTCGGGGGGGGGAATGAGCAGTTCTTC. Translation gives CASSVGGGNEQFF.

The chain couples TRBV10-3 to TRBJ1-5, with 10 nucleotides matching TRBD1. The CDR3 is 13 residues long. V dropped 7 bases and J dropped 7; count of bases not matched to a gene: 4. The germline V gene has CDR1 ENHRY and CDR2 SYGVKD. CDR3 protein: CAITRDRGQPQHF. The CDR3 bases are TGTGCCATCACTAGGGACAGGGGACAGCCCCAGCATTTT.

Notes on this clone: In the same sample, other DNA sequences code for this CDR3. The gene calls are TRBV12-3 or TRBV12-4 and TRBJ2-7, with 7 bases fitting TRBD1. V lost 5 bases to trimming and J lost 4 bases; unmatched junction nucleotides: 2. CDR3 length: 12 residues. The CDR3: CASSLTGYEQYF. CDR3 nucleotide sequence: TGTGCCAGCAGTCTGACAGGGTACGAGCAGTACTTC.